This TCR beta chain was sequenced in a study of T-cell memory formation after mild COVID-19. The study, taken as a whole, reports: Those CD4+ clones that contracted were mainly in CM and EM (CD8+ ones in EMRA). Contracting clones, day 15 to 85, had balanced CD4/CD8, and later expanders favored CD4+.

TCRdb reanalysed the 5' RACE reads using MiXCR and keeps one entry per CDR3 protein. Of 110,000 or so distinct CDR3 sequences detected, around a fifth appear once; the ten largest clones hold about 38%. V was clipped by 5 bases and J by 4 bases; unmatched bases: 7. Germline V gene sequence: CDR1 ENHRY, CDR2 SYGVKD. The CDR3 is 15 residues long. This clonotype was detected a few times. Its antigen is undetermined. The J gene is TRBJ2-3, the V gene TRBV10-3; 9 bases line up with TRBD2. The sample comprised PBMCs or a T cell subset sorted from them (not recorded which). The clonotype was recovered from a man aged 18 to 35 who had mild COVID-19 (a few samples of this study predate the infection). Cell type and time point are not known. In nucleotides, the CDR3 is TGTGCCATCAGTACCGGGACTAGCCCCCCAGATACGCAGTATTTT. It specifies CAISTGTSPPDTQYF.